The sample holds a few counts of the clone carrying this T cell receptor beta chain. The method was immunoSEQ multiplex PCR; TCRdb's version includes in-frame clones alone and lacks a portion of them. Found here are hundreds of thousands of clones, approximately 88% of them singletons; the top ten hold roughly 0.0097%. This sample was taken from a study of shared T cell receptors in the human thymus. This CDR3 has 15 residues. From germline, CDR1 is SQVTM and CDR2 ANQGSEA. Between the trimmed V and J ends, which lost 1 base and 5 bases, there was a span of 17 bases. These data were likewise used in another study, on human thymus T cells. That work contributes: Thymic tissue was derived from resections collected during corrective heart surgery.

Input material: thymocytes. The receptor's source is a boy younger than two with a congenital heart defect. This chain connects TRBV29-1 to TRBJ2-5, with D perhaps matching TRBD1 (6 bases). CDR3 in amino acids: CSVEGRQGRGETQYF. The DNA of the CDR3 is TGCAGCGTTGAAGGGAGGCAGGGGCGCGGGGAGACCCAGTACTTC.